This T cell receptor beta chain was captured by sequencing in a study of blood T cells in healthy people across ages. Together with a sample-barcoded 5' primer, a J-beta primer mix was included in a second PCR lasting roughly 7 to 11 cycles. The template-switch adaptor, which had 12 random nucleotides, put a tag on each cDNA molecule. A minimum of 2.5 million CDR3-containing paired-end reads was obtained for each sample. One entry per CDR3 protein results from TCRdb running MiXCR on the 5' RACE reads. The table shows roughly 1,500,000 distinct CDR3 sequences, with about 35% occurring only once. Trimming took 2 bases from V and 7 from J, leaving 18 bases between them. CDR1 and CDR2 from the germline V gene are SGHAT and FQNNGV. This CDR3 contains 16 residues. Study outcomes and limitations: It was found that TCR beta diversity correlated strongly with the percentage of naive T cells.

This clonotype was found a few times. The antigen remains unidentified. Material: blood. The V and J genes are TRBV11-2 and TRBJ2-1; tentatively, D is TRBD2 (6 bases). The TCR originated in a woman in her twenties or thirties in good health. The CDR3 protein is CASSLKFLTRENEQFF. The CDR3 bases are TGTGCCAGCAGCTTAAAATTCCTCACCCGGGAGAATGAGCAGTTCTTC.